The 19 T cell receptor beta chains given below trace back to one sample, sequenced in a study of shared clonotypes between healthy human individuals. Profiled with immunoSEQ multiplex PCR; TCRdb holds only in-frame clones, not every one. The sample carries around 1.4 million clones, about 98.5% recorded once. Sample: naive CD4+ T cells sorted from blood. Described subset: CD45RA+ positively selected. The receptor source for this set is a man aged 25-45 years in good health.

The table lists this clone with a count of one. This chain uses TRBV4-2 with TRBJ2-1; D uncertain. Trimming left V 2 bases short and J 8 bases short, with 10 bases between. The germline CDR1 and CDR2 sequences are LGHNA and YNFKEQ. The CDR3 loop spans 13 amino acids. The CDR3 loop is CASSQPQRHEQFF. The CDR3 coding sequence is TGTGCCAGCAGCCAACCTCAGAGACATGAGCAGTTCTTC.

The chain has TRBV28 and TRBJ2-3, with D uncertain. Germline V gene sequence: CDR1 MDHEN, CDR2 SYDVKM. The CDR3 is made up of 12 amino acids. Trimming stripped 5 bases from V and 3 bases from J, with 6 bases between. CDR3 residues: CASSIRTDTQYF. CDR3 DNA: TGTGCCAGCAGTATTCGGACAGATACGCAGTATTTT.

V usage is TRBV6-4 and J usage is TRBJ2-3, with TRBD2 identical over 9 bases. This CDR3 has 15 amino acids. Germline V gene lookup returns CDR1 MRHNA and CDR2 SNTAGT. V was clipped by 3 bases and J by 4 bases; unmatched bases: 5. CDR3 nucleotide sequence: TGTGCCAGCAGTGAAGTTAGCGGGAGCGCAGATACGCAGTATTTT. Translating gives CASSEVSGSADTQYF.

The rearrangement links TRBV4-1 to TRBJ2-7, with 9 bases matching TRBD2. Germline V gives CDR1 MGHRA, CDR2 YSYEKL. The CDR3 totals 16 residues. V was clipped by 3 bases and J by 0 bases; unmatched bases: 6. Written as DNA, the CDR3 is TGCGCCAGCAGCCAGGCAGGCGGGAGGGTCTCCTACGAGCAGTACTTC. Residues: CASSQAGGRVSYEQYF.

The rearrangement uses TRBV6-6 and TRBJ1-5; D gene ambiguous. CDR1 MNHNY and CDR2 SVGAGI come from the germline V gene (reference sequence). V shed 0 bases and J shed 2 bases, with 11 bases lying between them. The CDR3 loop spans 16 amino acids. The CDR3 protein is CASSYSAGGGNQPQHF. CDR3 DNA: TGTGCCAGCAGTTACTCGGCGGGTGGGGGCAATCAGCCCCAGCATTTT.

This rearrangement joins TRBV6-5 to TRBJ2-1; D not certain. The V and J ends lost 2 bases and 8 bases respectively, with 13 bases between them. This CDR3 region has 14 residues. The germline V gene encodes CDR1 MNHEY and CDR2 SVGAGI. The CDR3 DNA reads TGTGCCAGCAGTTACGTCCCAGGCAACGATGAGCAGTTCTTC. Translated, it gives CASSYVPGNDEQFF.

This clone was seen only once. This sequence joins TRBV7-9 and TRBJ2-5; tentatively, D is TRBD1 (6 bases). Trimming took 5 bases from V and 1 from J, leaving 11 bases between them. The CDR3 spans 14 residues. The germline V gene encodes CDR1 SEHNR and CDR2 FQNEAQ (reference sequence). This CDR3 reads CASSGRTVQETQYF. As DNA, the CDR3 is TGTGCCAGCAGCGGGCGGACAGTCCAAGAGACCCAGTACTTC.

This sequence joins TRBV2 and TRBJ2-3; D is ambiguous. V was cut by 5 bases and J by 1 base, with 10 bases left in between. The CDR3 sequence is 14 residues long. CDR1 is SNHLY, CDR2 FYNNEI, per germline. This CDR3 is CASSRNSGTDTQYF. CDR3 DNA: TGTGCCAGCAGTCGAAATTCCGGCACAGATACGCAGTATTTT. The whole variable domain, remainder taken from reference TRBV2 and TRBJ2-3, is EPEVTQTPSHQVTQMGQEVILRCVPISNHLYFYWYRQILGQKVEFLVSFYNNEISEKSEIFDDQFSVERPDGSNFTLKIRSTKLEDSAMYFCASSRNSGTDTQYFGPGTRLTVL.

V usage is TRBV7-8 and J usage is TRBJ1-5; D remains ambiguous. There are 15 residues in the CDR3. Germline CDR1 reads SGHVS; CDR2 reads FQNEAQ. Trimming removed 1 base at V and 0 bases at J, with 7 bases between. The CDR3 protein is CASSLVSYSNQPQHF. The CDR3 DNA reads TGTGCCAGCAGCTTAGTTAGTTATAGCAATCAGCCCCAGCATTTT. The full variable domain, with the rest looked up from reference TRBV7-8 and TRBJ1-5, is GAGVSQSPRYKVAKRGQDVALRCDPISGHVSLFWYQQALGQGPEFLTYFQNEAQLDKSGLPSDRFFAERPEGSVSTLKIQRTQQEDSAVYLCASSLVSYSNQPQHFGDGTRLSIL.

Comments on this clone: This CDR3 is also generated by other DNA sequences in the sample. The CDR3 reads CASSLEGEQYF. CDR3 DNA sequence: TGCGCCAGCAGCTTGGAGGGCGAGCAGTACTTC. The rearrangement links TRBV5-1 to TRBJ2-7; D remains ambiguous. This CDR3 contains 11 residues. Trimming cost V 0 bases and J 6 bases, with 4 bases left between them. Germline loops: CDR1 SGHRS, CDR2 YFSETQ.

For this clone: Germline and junction disagree at one end, which may indicate a read error. V gene TRBV5-1 combines with J gene TRBJ2-1, with D uncertain. Per germline, CDR1 SGHRS and CDR2 YFSETQ. The CDR3 is 14 amino acids. CDR3 nucleotides: TGCGCCAGCACCTTGGTTGGTAGAACTAATGAGCAGTTCTTC. Translating it yields CASTLVGRTNEQFF.

The V and J genes are TRBV6-9 and TRBJ1-2; D might be TRBD1 (5 bases). V lost 5 bases and J 4 bases, leaving 23 bases between the germline ends. Germline V lookup: CDR1 MNHGY, CDR2 SVAAGI. The CDR3 totals 17 residues. The CDR3 nucleotides read TGTGCCAGCAGTCGTAACAGGCAACCAAGCCACTCCTATGGCTACACCTTC. It encodes CASSRNRQPSHSYGYTF.

CDR3: CASSETSGSFNEQFF. CDR3 DNA: TGTGCCAGCAGCGAGACTAGCGGGAGTTTCAATGAGCAGTTCTTC. The rearrangement joins TRBV9 to TRBJ2-1, with 12 positions matching TRBD2. The germline V gene encodes CDR1 SGDLS and CDR2 YYNGEE. This CDR3 contains 15 residues. The J segment lost 6 bases and the V segment lost 3 bases, leaving 4 bases of the junction unmatched.

This clone was picked up one time. V and J are TRBV4-3 and TRBJ2-7; TRBD1 aligns across 9 bases. CDR1 is LGHNA, CDR2 YSLEER, per germline. CDR3 length: 15 amino acids. J was trimmed by 2 bases and V by 2 bases; bases with no gene match: 4. CDR3 protein: CASSQQDRGPYEQYF. The CDR3 DNA reads as TGCGCCAGCAGCCAACAGGACAGGGGTCCCTACGAGCAGTACTTC.

V is TRBV11-2 and J is TRBJ2-7, with D maybe TRBD1 (5 bases). Germline V lookup: CDR1 SGHAT, CDR2 FQNNGV. The ends were cut back, 2 bases at V and 6 bases at J, with 11 bases in the middle. The CDR3 contains 13 residues. The CDR3 is CASSLRRDLEQYF. The CDR3 bases are TGTGCCAGCAGCTTACGCAGGGATCTCGAGCAGTACTTC.

The J gene is TRBJ2-3, the V gene TRBV13; no clear D gene. The CDR3 runs to 15 residues. Germline V gene sequence: CDR1 PRHDT, CDR2 FYEKMQ (reference sequence). V was trimmed by 0 bases and J by 0 bases, leaving 7 bases between them. The CDR3 DNA follows: TGTGCCAGCAGCTTAGGACGACGGAGCACAGATACGCAGTATTTT. This gives the protein CASSLGRRSTDTQYF. The whole variable domain, remainder taken from reference TRBV13 and TRBJ2-3, is AAGVIQSPRHLIKEKRETATLKCYPIPRHDTVYWYQQGPGQDPQFLISFYEKMQSDKGSIPDRFSAQQFSDYHSELNMSSLELGDSALYFCASSLGRRSTDTQYFGPGTRLTVL.

V usage is TRBV6-4 and J usage is TRBJ2-2; either TRBD1 or TRBD2 may supply D (5 bases each). V gave up 0 bases and J gave up 1 base, with 9 bases separating them. The CDR3 has 16 residues. Germline V CDR1 and CDR2: MRHNA, SNTAGT. CDR3 in amino acids: CASSDSFGGNTGELFF. The DNA for the CDR3 is TGTGCCAGCAGTGACTCTTTTGGGGGGAACACCGGGGAGCTGTTTTTT.

The chain couples TRBV10-2 to TRBJ2-7; TRBD2 matches 9 bases. The V gene end was trimmed by 5 bases and the J gene end by 2 bases; junction bases not matched to a gene: 4. The CDR3 contains 14 residues. Germline CDR1 reads WSHSY; CDR2 reads SAAADI. The CDR3, as DNA: TGCGCCAGCAGTCTAGCGGGGCCAACCTACGAGCAGTACTTC. This encodes CASSLAGPTYEQYF.

V and J are TRBV25-1 and TRBJ2-1, with 14 bases lining up with TRBD2. Germline V gene lookup returns CDR1 MGHDK and CDR2 SYGVNS. This CDR3 spans 16 amino acids. After removal of 4 bases from V and 5 bases from J, the junction contained 4 bases not matched to a gene. DNA of the CDR3: TGTGCCAGCAGTGGGACTAGCGGGAGGTTCAACAATGAGCAGTTCTTC. This translates into CASSGTSGRFNNEQFF.